One sample yielded the 13 T cell receptor beta chains listed below, sequenced in a study of cytomegalovirus exposure and HLA in healthy donors. The PCR had 60 Vbeta and 13 Jbeta primers. Sequencing was performed with immunoSEQ multiplex PCR; in TCRdb, only in-frame clones are kept and a portion is missing. There are around 140,000 clones in the sample; over 75% occur only once, and more than 2.5% lies in the top ten. Sequencing was carried out using PBMCs. The receptors come from a male donor in good health and CMV-seronegative.

The V and J genes are TRBV30 and TRBJ2-7, with TRBD2 matching 14 bases. J gave up 0 bases and V 8 bases, and 3 bases lay outside the gene matches. CDR3 length: 14 residues. Germline CDR1 and CDR2: GTSNPN and SVGIG (reference sequence). Written as DNA, the CDR3 is TGTGCCAGCGGGACTAGCGGGAGCTCCTACGAGCAGTACTTC. Its protein product is CASGTSGSSYEQYF.

V is TRBV15 and J is TRBJ2-2; 7 bases match TRBD1. Per germline, CDR1 LNHNV and CDR2 YYDKDF (reference sequence). The CDR3 loop spans 14 amino acids. V gave up 5 bases and J gave up 6 bases; unmatched junction bases: 6. The CDR3 is CATSPRQGAGELFF. CDR3 sequence (DNA): TGTGCCACCAGCCCACGACAGGGTGCCGGGGAGCTGTTTTTT. Complete variable domain (other parts from reference TRBV15 and TRBJ2-2): DAMVIQNPRYQVTQFGKPVTLSCSQTLNHNVMYWYQQKSSQAPKLLFHYYDKDFNNEADTPDNFQSRRPNTSFCFLDIRSPGLGDTAMYLCATSPRQGAGELFFGEGSRLTVL.

The CDR3 nucleotides read TGTGCCAGCCGGGGAGGGAACGAGGGCCTTCAGCCCCAGCATTTT. Translated, it gives CASRGGNEGLQPQHF. V usage is TRBV7-8 and J usage is TRBJ1-5, with D hard to call. The germline V gene has CDR1 SGHVS and CDR2 FQNEAQ. The CDR3 is 15 residues long. V lost 8 bases, J lost 6 bases, and 20 bases lay in between.

This chain links TRBV9 with TRBJ2-3; a weak D match, TRBD1 (6 bases). Per germline, CDR1 SGDLS and CDR2 YYNGEE. The CDR3 loop spans 14 amino acids. With 3 bases removed from V and 1 base from J, the gap between germline ends came to 9 bases. The DNA for the CDR3 is TGTGCCAGCAGCGAAAACAGGGGCACAGATACGCAGTATTTT. Amino acid sequence: CASSENRGTDTQYF.

The chain couples TRBV15 to TRBJ2-3, with 10 positions matching TRBD2. The germline V gene has CDR1 LNHNV and CDR2 YYDKDF (reference sequence). V lost 10 bases to trimming and J lost 4 bases; unmatched junction nucleotides: 20. The CDR3 covers 18 residues. Here the CDR3 DNA reads TGTGCCATCGGCAGAGATTGGGCTAGCGGGAGAGGGGCAGATACGCAGTATTTT. It encodes CAIGRDWASGRGADTQYF.

The V gene is TRBV9, the J gene TRBJ2-7; TRBD2 matches at 7 bases. Germline-derived CDR1 and CDR2 are SGDLS and YYNGEE. Losses at the gene ends were 1 base for V and 2 bases for J; bases not matched to a gene: 0. The length of the CDR3 is 13 residues. CDR3: CASSVSGAYEQYF. In nucleotides, the CDR3 is TGTGCCAGCAGCGTAAGCGGGGCCTACGAGCAGTACTTC. The full variable domain, in which reference TRBV9 and TRBJ2-7 provide the parts outside the CDR3, is DSGVTQTPKHLITATGQRVTLRCSPRSGDLSVYWYQQSLDQGLQFLIQYYNGEERAKGNILERFSAQQFPDLHSELNLSSLELGDSALYFCASSVSGAYEQYFGPGTRLTVT.

The chain recombines TRBV5-8 with TRBJ2-7, with D unclear. The germline V gene encodes CDR1 SGHTS and CDR2 YDEGEE. CDR3 length equals 13 residues. V gave up 6 bases and J gave up 2 bases, with 12 bases separating them. The CDR3 DNA reads as TGTGCCAGCACCCCAATCGCGGCCTACGAGCAGTACTTC. Encoded protein: CASTPIAAYEQYF.

The chain uses TRBV20-1 and TRBJ1-2, with D possibly matching TRBD1 (5 bases). Germline-derived CDR1 and CDR2 are DFQATT and SNEGSKA (reference sequence). V was trimmed by 2 bases and J by 4 bases, leaving 5 bases between them. The CDR3 sequence is 11 residues long. Written as DNA, the CDR3 is TGCAGTGCTAGAACAGGCTATGGCTACACCTTC. Protein product: CSARTGYGYTF.

This chain connects TRBV5-6 to TRBJ2-7; D is unresolved. V shed 1 base and J shed 0 bases, with 11 bases lying between them. The CDR3 has 15 residues. Germline V gene data show CDR1 as SGHDT and CDR2 as YYEEEE. For the CDR3, the DNA is TGTGCCAGCAGCTTGTCTCGCGGAAACTCCTACGAGCAGTACTTC. It yields the protein CASSLSRGNSYEQYF.

V usage is TRBV30 and J usage is TRBJ1-1; D is possibly TRBD1 (6 bases). Between the trimmed V and J ends, which lost 0 bases and 5 bases, there was a span of 16 bases. The CDR3 has 15 amino acids. CDR1 is GTSNPN and CDR2 is SVGIG in the germline V gene (reference sequence). CDR3 in DNA: TGTGCCTGGAGTGTACCGCAGGGGTGGGGGACTGAAGCTTTCTTT. It codes for CAWSVPQGWGTEAFF.

The rearrangement uses TRBV27 and TRBJ2-2, with D possibly matching TRBD1 (6 bases). V lost 2 bases to trimming and J lost 5 bases, with 6 bases between them. CDR3 length equals 13 residues. The germline V gene encodes CDR1 MNHEY and CDR2 SMNVEV (reference sequence). The CDR3 DNA is TGTGCCAGCAGTTTACAGGGGACCGGGGAGCTGTTTTTT. Translating it yields CASSLQGTGELFF.

This clone is a singleton in its sample. The chain joins TRBV9 to TRBJ1-5; D not certain. Germline CDR1 is SGDLS and CDR2 is YYNGEE. CDR3 size: 17 residues. V was trimmed by 3 bases and J by 0 bases, leaving 16 bases between them. This CDR3 is CASSESQATYSNQPQHF. CDR3 sequence (DNA): TGTGCCAGCAGCGAAAGTCAGGCAACTTATAGCAATCAGCCCCAGCATTTT.

The V and J genes are TRBV9 and TRBJ2-7; tentative D call: TRBD2 (5 bases). Germline CDR1 SGDLS, CDR2 YYNGEE. The V end lost 3 bases, the J end lost 5 bases, and 18 bases lay between the germline ends. The CDR3 totals 15 residues. The CDR3 coding sequence is TGTGCCAGCAGCGGAGGAGGCCTCCCCCGGGACGAGCAGTACTTC. This translates into CASSGGGLPRDEQYF.